The rows below give T cell receptor beta chains drawn from one sample of a study of T cell repertoires in cytomegalovirus infection. TCRdb passed the reads through MiXCR, listing each CDR3 protein once. The profile shows more than 350,000 distinct CDR3 sequences, 25% to 40% of them singletons. Sequences were obtained from PBMCs. These receptors were taken from a human donor in good health (CMV status not recorded). Some clones in this sample may be carry-over from other donors' samples. The CDR3 runs from the conserved cysteine through the conserved F or W. D genes are given only for firm matches. Clone size is given for some rows only: seen once, a few or many times, or a class if the clone is expanded.

v_gene	abundance	j_gene	d_gene	CDR3nt	CDR3aa
TRBV3-1	NA	TRBJ1-2	TRBD1	TGTGCCAGCAGCCAAGAGGGGGCCAGGGGGCGAGGCTACACCTTC	CASSQEGARGRGYTF
TRBV7-2	NA	TRBJ1-1	TRBD1	TGTGACAGCAGCTCGACAGGGGTCCGCAACACTGAAGCTTTCTTT	CDSSSTGVRNTEAFF
TRBV7-2	NA	TRBJ2-1	TRBD2	TGTGCCAGCAGCTTAGTGGGGACTAGCGGGGTCTACAATGAGCAGTTCTTC	CASSLVGTSGVYNEQFF
TRBV11-2	many	TRBJ1-6	NA	TGTGCCAGCAGCTATTACAATTCACCCCTCCACTTT	CASSYYNSPLHF
TRBV7-3	few	TRBJ2-3	TRBD2	TGTGCCAGCAGCCCCAAGCGGGGGGGTGATACGCAGTATTTT	CASSPKRGGDTQYF
TRBV6-1	NA	TRBJ2-1	NA	TGTGCCAGCAGTGACGGGTTTCTGACAGATGAGCAGTTCTTC	CASSDGFLTDEQFF
TRBV6-2/TRBV6-3	NA	TRBJ1-1	TRBD1	TGTGCCAGCAGATCCGGACAGGGGGCGACGCACACTGAAGCTTGCTTT	CASRSGQGATHTEACF
TRBV6-6	NA	TRBJ1-1	NA	TGTGCCAGCGGCCCCTCACCCCGCACACTTGGTGAAGCTTTCTTT	CASGPSPRTLGEAFF
TRBV3-1	NA	TRBJ1-2	NA	TGTGCCAGCAGCCAATCTTATGGGAAGAATGGCTACACCTTC	CASSQSYGKNGYTF
TRBV11-2	few	TRBJ1-4	TRBD1	TGTGCCAGCAGCTTAGGGGACAGGGACGAGGAAAAACTGTTTTTT	CASSLGDRDEEKLFF
TRBV7-2	many	TRBJ1-1	TRBD1	TGTGCCAGCAGCGAGCAGGGGGCTGAGACTGAAGCTTTCTTT	CASSEQGAETEAFF
TRBV6-1	NA	TRBJ1-5	NA	TGTGCCATCCAGGGGAGCAATCAGCCCCAGCATTTT	CAIQGSNQPQHF
TRBV6-2/TRBV6-3	NA	TRBJ1-2	NA	TGTGCCAGCAGTTTTCCCTTACGGGAAGGCTACACCTTC	CASSFPLREGYTF
TRBV6-2/TRBV6-3	few	TRBJ2-5	NA	TGTGCCAGCAGCCTACGACCCTCCGGCCAAGAGACCCAGTACTTC	CASSLRPSGQETQYF
TRBV27	few	TRBJ2-5	TRBD2	TGTGCCAGCAGTTCGGGGGGTGGGTCGGGAAAGACCCAGTACTTC	CASSSGGGSGKTQYF
TRBV7-6	NA	TRBJ1-1	NA	TGTGCCAGCAGCTTACCTAGGACGGGCACTGAAGATTTCTTT	CASSLPRTGTEDFF
TRBV4-3	NA	TRBJ1-4	NA	TGCGCCAGCAGCCCTAGAGACATTGCGGGGGATGAAAAACTGTTTTTT	CASSPRDIAGDEKLFF
TRBV6-5	NA	TRBJ2-7	TRBD1	TGTGCCAGCAGTTACGTCGGCGGGACAGGGGGTTACGAGCAGTACTTC	CASSYVGGTGGYEQYF
TRBV30	NA	TRBJ2-7	NA	TGTGCCTGGAGTGTTTTAGCCAGTGTCTTC	CAWSVLASVF
TRBV27	NA	TRBJ1-5	NA	TGTGCCAGCAGCCCCTGGGGCCCTTATAGCAATCAGCCCCAGCATTTT	CASSPWGPYSNQPQHF
TRBV5-1	NA	TRBJ2-1	TRBD1	TGCGCCAGCAGCTTGATTGGACAGGGGGCAAACGAGCAGTTCTTC	CASSLIGQGANEQFF
TRBV18	NA	TRBJ2-1	NA	TGTGCCAGCTCACCCCCGAGGTCTAGCTCCTACAATGAGCAGTTCTTC	CASSPPRSSSYNEQFF
TRBV9	NA	TRBJ2-1	NA	TGTGCCAGCAGCGTAGTTGGGACTCTCGGACAAAATGAGCAGTTCTTC	CASSVVGTLGQNEQFF
TRBV7-9	NA	TRBJ2-1	TRBD2	TGTGCCAGCAGCTCCGGGACTAGCGGGGGGGCCAAAAATGAGCAGTTCTTC	CASSSGTSGGAKNEQFF
TRBV5-4	few	TRBJ2-7	TRBD1	TGTGCCAGCAGCGGGACAGGGTGGGACCAGCTCTTC	CASSGTGWDQLF
TRBV5-6	NA	TRBJ1-1	TRBD1	TGTGCCAGCAGCTTCCCACAGGGGGAGATAAACACTGAAGCTTTCTTT	CASSFPQGEINTEAFF
TRBV3-1	few	TRBJ2-7	NA	TGTGCCAGCAGCCAACAGGGCGCAAGGGACGAGCAGTACTTC	CASSQQGARDEQYF
TRBV11-2	NA	TRBJ1-1	NA	TGTGCCAGCAGCTTAGGGGAGCCGGCGGAAGCTTTCTTT	CASSLGEPAEAFF
TRBV14	many	TRBJ2-1	NA	TGTGCCAGCAGCCACCTATTAATGGTCGAGCAGTTCTTC	CASSHLLMVEQFF
TRBV20-1	NA	TRBJ2-7	NA	TGCAGTGCTAGTCTGGCCCCTACGAAGCAGTACTTC	CSASLAPTKQYF
TRBV20-1	NA	TRBJ2-5	NA	TGCAGTGCTAGAACCCCATCAACTCCAGGGATGGGAGAAGAGACCCAGTACTTC	CSARTPSTPGMGEETQYF
TRBV7-6	many	TRBJ1-5	TRBD1	TGTGCCAGCAGCCAAGGACAGGGTCCTGGCAATCAGCCCCAGCATTTT	CASSQGQGPGNQPQHF
TRBV12-3/TRBV12-4	few	TRBJ2-2	NA	TGTGCCAGCAGTTTTTCTATAGGCAGCTTGAACACCGGGGAGCTGTTTTTT	CASSFSIGSLNTGELFF
TRBV12-3/TRBV12-4	few	TRBJ2-5	NA	TGTGCCAGCAGTTTAGAAGTAGCCCCCAGAGAGACCCAGTACTTC	CASSLEVAPRETQYF
TRBV10-3	few	TRBJ2-3	NA	TGTGCCATCAGTGAGCCGGGTAGCCTAGAGACAGATACGCAGTATTTT	CAISEPGSLETDTQYF
TRBV7-9	NA	TRBJ2-7	NA	TGTGCCAGCAGCTTCCGAGGGGCAGGGGCTAAGCACGAGCAGTACTTC	CASSFRGAGAKHEQYF
TRBV20-1	NA	TRBJ1-4	NA	TGCAGTGCTAGGGCGGTAGGGGCCCATGAAAAACTGTTTTTT	CSARAVGAHEKLFF
TRBV7-9	few	TRBJ1-2	NA	TGTGCCAGCAGCCCCGATATTACAGGGAATGGCTACACCTTC	CASSPDITGNGYTF
TRBV29-1	NA	TRBJ1-1	NA	TGCAGCGTTATAGCACTAAGAAACACTGAAGCTTTCTTT	CSVIALRNTEAFF
TRBV5-4	few	TRBJ2-5	TRBD2	TGTGCCAGCAGCCATGGGACTAGCGGCATTGAATACTTC	CASSHGTSGIEYF
TRBV4-3	once	TRBJ2-7	NA	TGCGCCAGCAGCCAAGAGAGGGGACCCTCCTACGAGCAGTACTTC	CASSQERGPSYEQYF
TRBV7-9	NA	TRBJ1-2	NA	TGTGCCAGCAGTCATCTAGGGGGGGATGGCTACACCTTC	CASSHLGGDGYTF
TRBV30	few	TRBJ1-4	NA	TGTGCCTGGGGGGAGGCCAGGGCTGAAAAACTGTTTTTT	CAWGEARAEKLFF
TRBV27	NA	TRBJ1-3	NA	TGTGCCAGCAGTTTAAGGGTGGGGGCTGGAAACACCATATATTTT	CASSLRVGAGNTIYF
TRBV6-6	NA	TRBJ2-3	NA	TGTGCCAGCAGTTACGTGGGGGGGCCGAGAGATACGCAGTATTTT	CASSYVGGPRDTQYF
TRBV18	NA	TRBJ1-1	TRBD1	TGTGCCAGCTCACCAACCCGGACCAGGACAGGGAGGAACACTGAAGCTTTCTTT	CASSPTRTRTGRNTEAFF
TRBV6-5	NA	TRBJ2-7	TRBD1	TGTGCCGTGTGGGGTACAGGGGGCTCCTACGAGCAGTACTTC	CAVWGTGGSYEQYF
TRBV20-1	few	TRBJ2-1	TRBD2	TGCAGTTCCGGACTAGCGGGGGGGGTTTGGGAGCAGTTCTTC	CSSGLAGGVWEQFF
TRBV6-2/TRBV6-3	NA	TRBJ2-1	NA	TGTGCCAGCAGTTACTCGTTATCAGGGGTCTACAATGAGCAGTTCTTC	CASSYSLSGVYNEQFF
TRBV6-5	NA	TRBJ2-3	TRBD2	TGTGCCAGCAGTTACTCTAGCGGGGCTAGCACAGATACGCAGTATTTT	CASSYSSGASTDTQYF
TRBV7-9	few	TRBJ2-7	NA	TGTGCCAGCAGCCCTAGCAAGGATGGGGTCAGTTTCTACGAGCAGTACTTC	CASSPSKDGVSFYEQYF
TRBV6-6	NA	TRBJ2-7	TRBD1	TGTGCCAGCAGTCCCCGGGACAGGTTAAACTACGAGCAGTACTTC	CASSPRDRLNYEQYF
TRBV3-1	NA	TRBJ1-2	TRBD1	TGTGCCAGCAGCCGAAGACAGGGAAGTACCAATGGCTACACCTTC	CASSRRQGSTNGYTF
TRBV5-5	NA	TRBJ2-1	NA	TGTGCCAGCAGCTTGGATCTCAGGCTGGATGAGCAGTTCTTC	CASSLDLRLDEQFF
TRBV11-2	few	TRBJ2-1	TRBD2	TGTGCCAGCAGCTCCCCGACTAGCGGGAAGAATGAGCAGTTCTTC	CASSSPTSGKNEQFF
TRBV10-3	many	TRBJ1-1	TRBD1	TGTGCCATCAGGACAGGGGGTTTGAACACTGAAGCTTTCTTT	CAIRTGGLNTEAFF
TRBV7-9	NA	TRBJ1-6	TRBD1	TGTGCCAGCAGCCAAAAGACAGGGGTAAATTCACCCCTCCACTTT	CASSQKTGVNSPLHF
TRBV12-3/TRBV12-4	once	TRBJ2-7	NA	TGTGCCAGCAGTTTATTCGTATCAGAGCAGTACTTC	CASSLFVSEQYF